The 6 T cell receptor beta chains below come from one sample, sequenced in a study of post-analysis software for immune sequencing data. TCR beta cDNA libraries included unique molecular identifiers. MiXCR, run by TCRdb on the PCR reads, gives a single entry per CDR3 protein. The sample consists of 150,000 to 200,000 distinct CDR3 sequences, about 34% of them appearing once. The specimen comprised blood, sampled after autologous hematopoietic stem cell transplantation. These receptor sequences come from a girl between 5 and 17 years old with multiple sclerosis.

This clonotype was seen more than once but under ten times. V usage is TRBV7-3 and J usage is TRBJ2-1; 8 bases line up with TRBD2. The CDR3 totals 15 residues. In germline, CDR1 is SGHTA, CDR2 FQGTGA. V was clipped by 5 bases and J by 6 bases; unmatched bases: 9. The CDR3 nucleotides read TGTGCCAGCAGCCCGGCGGGAGGTCGGGGCAATGAGCAGTTCTTC. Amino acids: CASSPAGGRGNEQFF.

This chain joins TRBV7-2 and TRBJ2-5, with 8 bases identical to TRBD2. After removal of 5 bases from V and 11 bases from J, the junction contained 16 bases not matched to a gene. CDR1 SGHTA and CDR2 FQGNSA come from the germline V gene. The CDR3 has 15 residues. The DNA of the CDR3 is TGTGCCAGCAGCCGGGGGGGTGAGGGGTACAATGAGCAGTACTTC. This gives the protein CASSRGGEGYNEQYF. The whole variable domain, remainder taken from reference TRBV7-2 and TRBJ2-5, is GAGVSQSPSNKVTEKGKDVELRCDPISGHTALYWYRQSLGQGLEFLIYFQGNSAPDKSGLPSDRFSAERTGGSVSTLTIQRTQQEDSAVYLCASSRGGEGYNEQYFGPGTRLLVL.

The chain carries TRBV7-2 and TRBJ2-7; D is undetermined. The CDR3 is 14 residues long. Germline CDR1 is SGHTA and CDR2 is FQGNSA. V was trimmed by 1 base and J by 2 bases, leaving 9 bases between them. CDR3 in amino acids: CASSLGLQPYEQYF. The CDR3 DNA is TGTGCCAGCAGCTTAGGACTCCAGCCCTACGAGCAGTACTTC.

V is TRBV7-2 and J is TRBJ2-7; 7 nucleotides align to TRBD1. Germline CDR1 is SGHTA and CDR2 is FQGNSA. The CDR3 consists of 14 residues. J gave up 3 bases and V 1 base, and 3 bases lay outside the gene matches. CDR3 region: CASSLGRTGYEQYF. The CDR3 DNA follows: TGTGCCAGCAGCTTAGGAAGGACAGGCTACGAGCAGTACTTC.

The CDR3 DNA reads as TGTGCCAGTAGTACCCGGACAGGGATCTTCTATGGCTACACCTTC. Translating it yields CASSTRTGIFYGYTF. The chain employs TRBV19 and TRBJ1-2, with 8 bases matching TRBD1. Germline trimming cut 4 bases from V and 4 bases from J; bases unmatched to any gene: 8. This CDR3 is 15 amino acids long. Germline loops: CDR1 LNHDA, CDR2 SQIVND (reference sequence). Using reference TRBV19 and TRBJ1-2 for the parts outside the CDR3, the full variable domain is DGGITQSPKYLFRKEGQNVTLSCEQNLNHDAMYWYRQDPGQGLRLIYYSQIVNDFQKGDIAEGYSVSREKKESFPLTVTSAQKNPTAFYLCASSTRTGIFYGYTFGSGTRLTVV.

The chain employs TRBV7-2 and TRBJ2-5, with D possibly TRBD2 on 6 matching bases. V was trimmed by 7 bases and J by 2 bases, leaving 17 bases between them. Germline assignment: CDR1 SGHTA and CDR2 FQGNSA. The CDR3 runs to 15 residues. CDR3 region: CASTRGGGIQETQYF. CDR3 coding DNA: TGTGCCAGCACCCGGGGAGGCGGGATTCAAGAGACCCAGTACTTC.